These T cell receptor beta chains were read from a single sample in a study of cytomegalovirus exposure and HLA in healthy donors. Profiling relied on immunoSEQ multiplex PCR, and the TCRdb table lists in-frame clones only, not all of them. The sample lists about 93,000 clones; under 85% were seen once. Sequencing used PBMCs. These receptors were taken from a woman in her thirties or forties in good health and CMV-seronegative. Both conserved end residues are part of each CDR3. The D gene is left open where the match is weak. Clone size appears in some rows only: once, few, many, or a class for an expanded clone.

d_call j_call v_call clone_size cdr3_nt cdr3_aa
TRBD2 TRBJ2-7 TRBV15 NA TGTGCCACCAGCAGAGATCGGACTAGCGGGTCCTACGAGCAGTACTTC CATSRDRTSGSYEQYF
TRBD2 TRBJ2-6 TRBV19 NA TGTGCCAGTAGTGCCACTAGCGCTGGGGCCAACGTCCTGACTTTC CASSATSAGANVLTF
NA TRBJ1-2 TRBV13 NA TGTGCCAGCAGCCCGGAGGGGTATGGCTACACCTTC CASSPEGYGYTF
NA TRBJ1-2 TRBV19 NA TGTGCCAGTAGTATAAGAGGGACTAACTATGGCTACACCTTC CASSIRGTNYGYTF
TRBD2 TRBJ2-3 TRBV5-4 NA TGTGCCAGCAGCCTAGGGACTAGCGGGACCACAGATACGCAGTATTTT CASSLGTSGTTDTQYF
TRBD2 TRBJ2-1 TRBV28 NA TGTGCCAGCAACAGCGGGAGAAAAAATGAGCAGTTCTTC CASNSGRKNEQFF
TRBD1 TRBJ2-3 TRBV5-1 once TGCGCCAGCAGCTTGCGGACAGGACGCACAGATACGCAGTATTTT CASSLRTGRTDTQYF
TRBD1 TRBJ2-2 TRBV5-1 NA TGCGCCAGCAGCTTGGGAAAGGGGGCGGCTCCCGGGGAGCTGTTTTTT CASSLGKGAAPGELFF
NA TRBJ1-4 TRBV28 NA TGTGCCAGCAGTTCCACCCCGACAGACACGTCTTACAATGAAAAACTGTTTTTT CASSSTPTDTSYNEKLFF
NA TRBJ1-1 TRBV19 NA TGTGCCAGTAGTATGAGCCGGACACCCGAAGCTTTCTTT CASSMSRTPEAFF
NA TRBJ2-5 TRBV7-8 NA TGTGCCAGCAGCCCTCAAGAGACCCAGTACTTC CASSPQETQYF
TRBD1 TRBJ2-2 TRBV7-9 NA TGTGCCAGCAGCCGCGACGGGACAGGGCCCACCGGGGAGCTGTTTTTT CASSRDGTGPTGELFF
TRBD2 TRBJ2-2 TRBV9 NA TGTGCCAGCACCTCTCGGGGGGGAACGAACACCGGGGAGCTGTTTTTT CASTSRGGTNTGELFF
NA TRBJ2-7 TRBV5-5 few TGTGCCAGCAGTGGACAGCCCACCTCTTTCTACGAGCAGTACTTC CASSGQPTSFYEQYF
NA TRBJ1-1 TRBV27 few TGTGCCAGCAGTTCGGGGGATTGGGAAGCCCTTTCCTATGAAGCTTTCTTT CASSSGDWEALSYEAFF
TRBD1 TRBJ1-2 TRBV30 NA TGTGCCTGGAGTGGTACGGGACAGGGTATACGAGGCTACACCTTC CAWSGTGQGIRGYTF
TRBD2 TRBJ2-7 TRBV11-1 once TGTGCCAGCAGCGTACAAATAGCGGGAGGGCACTACGAGCAGTACTTC CASSVQIAGGHYEQYF
NA TRBJ2-7 TRBV19 NA TGTGCCAGTAGTACACGCTATGAATCCTACGAGCAGTACTTC CASSTRYESYEQYF
NA TRBJ1-3 TRBV21-1 NA TGTGCCAGCACCCCGCGAGGAGCTGGAAACACCATATATTTT CASTPRGAGNTIYF
NA TRBJ2-3 TRBV28 NA TGTGCCAGCAGTTTCCCTCCTTCCAGCGGTGCAGATACGCAGTATTTT CASSFPPSSGADTQYF
TRBD2 TRBJ2-3 TRBV5-4 few TGTGCCAGCAGCCCAACCGGGACTAGCGGGATCGGTACGCAGTATTTT CASSPTGTSGIGTQYF
NA TRBJ2-7 TRBV6-1 NA TGTGCCAGCAGTGATTTATCCCCCTCGCAGTACTTC CASSDLSPSQYF
NA TRBJ1-1 TRBV5-1 few TGCGCCAGCAGCTTAGGAGGCATCCAACCGAACACTGAAGCTTTCTTT CASSLGGIQPNTEAFF
TRBD1 TRBJ1-1 TRBV7-2 once TGTGCCAGCAGCTTAACAATAACAGGGGCCACTGAAGCTTTCTTT CASSLTITGATEAFF
NA TRBJ2-1 TRBV7-8 NA TGTGCCAGCAGCTTAGGTACCGCTAACAATGAGCAGTTCTTC CASSLGTANNEQFF
NA TRBJ1-4 TRBV7-9 few TGTGCCAGCAGCCGAACCGCAGGTGCAACTAATGAAAAACTGTTTTTT CASSRTAGATNEKLFF
NA TRBJ1-4 TRBV5-4 few TGTGCCAGCAGCTTGGCTGGGAGGCGTGAAAAACTGTTTTTT CASSLAGRREKLFF
TRBD1 TRBJ1-1 TRBV6-1 NA TGTGCCAGCAGGGACACAGGGGGCGCGAACACTGAAGCTTTCTTT CASRDTGGANTEAFF
TRBD1 TRBJ1-3 TRBV28 NA TGTGCCAGCAGTTCGACAGGGAGCGGAAACACCATATATTTT CASSSTGSGNTIYF
TRBD2 TRBJ2-2 TRBV27 NA TGTGCCAGCATGGGACTAGCGGGGAGAGGGGTCACCGGGGAGCTGTTTTTT CASMGLAGRGVTGELFF
NA TRBJ1-3 TRBV4-2 NA TGTGCCAGCAGCCAAGTTGCGGGGGGCTCTGGAAACACCATATATTTT CASSQVAGGSGNTIYF
TRBD2 TRBJ2-1 TRBV7-2 NA TGTGCCAGCAGCCTACCGGCTAGCGGGAGCAATGAGCAGTTCTTC CASSLPASGSNEQFF
TRBD2 TRBJ2-3 TRBV6-4 NA TGTGCCAGCAGTGACTCCCAGCGGGAGGCATCAGATACGCAGTATTTT CASSDSQREASDTQYF
NA TRBJ1-1 TRBV19 NA TGTGCCAGTAGTCTCGTACAGGGTGTAAACACTGAAGCTTTCTTT CASSLVQGVNTEAFF
NA TRBJ2-7 TRBV27 once TGTGCCAGCAGTTTCCCGGGACTCCCCTCCTACGAGCAGTACTTC CASSFPGLPSYEQYF
NA TRBJ2-5 TRBV19 NA TGTGCCAGTAAGGTTGGAGGGGTGGGCCAAGAGACCCAGTACTTC CASKVGGVGQETQYF
NA TRBJ2-3 TRBV7-2 NA TGTGCCAGCAGCTTGGGGCGAGGTGGCACAGATACGCAGTATTTT CASSLGRGGTDTQYF
NA TRBJ1-1 TRBV6-4 NA TGTGCCAGCAGCACAGGTCGGGACACTGAAGCTTTCTTT CASSTGRDTEAFF
NA TRBJ2-5 TRBV2 few TGTGCCAGCAGTACAGAGTCCAGGACCCAGTACTTC CASSTESRTQYF
TRBD2 TRBJ2-2 TRBV6-1 NA TGTGCCAGCCCGACTAGCGGGATCAGCACCGGGGAGCTGTTTTTT CASPTSGISTGELFF
TRBD1 TRBJ2-2 TRBV19 once TGTGCCAGTATTCCTCACCCCGGGACAGCAAGCACCGGGGAGCTGTTTTTT CASIPHPGTASTGELFF
NA TRBJ2-2 TRBV6-5 NA TGTGCCAGCACCCTTACTAACACCGGGGAGCTGTTTTTT CASTLTNTGELFF
NA TRBJ2-7 TRBV29-1 NA TGCAGCGTCCCGTGGGGAGCCTACGAGCAGTACTTC CSVPWGAYEQYF
NA TRBJ2-1 TRBV14 NA TGTGCCAGCAGCCAAGTTAGGGGGAATGAGCAGTTCTTC CASSQVRGNEQFF
NA TRBJ2-7 TRBV4-2 NA TGTGCCAGCAGCCAAGAGCGAGCGGAATCCTACGAGCAGTACTTC CASSQERAESYEQYF
NA TRBJ2-5 TRBV6-1 few TGTGCCAGCAGTGAACTTGCAGTCCAAGAGACCCAGTACTTC CASSELAVQETQYF
TRBD2 TRBJ2-3 TRBV27 NA TGTGCCAGCTTCCCGGGGGGGAGAACAGATACGCAGTATTTT CASFPGGRTDTQYF
NA TRBJ2-1 TRBV29-1 NA TGCAGCGTTGAATCTCGGGAATACAATGAGCAGTTCTTC CSVESREYNEQFF
TRBD2 TRBJ2-1 TRBV11-3 once TGTGCCAGCAGCCCACACGGGACTAGCGGGAGTGGGGAGCAGTTCTTC CASSPHGTSGSGEQFF
NA TRBJ2-7 TRBV5-1 NA TGCGCCAGCAGCTTGCAGGGTAACTCCTACGAGCAGTACTTC CASSLQGNSYEQYF
TRBD2 TRBJ2-2 TRBV9 NA TGTGCCAGCAGCGGCCAGCGGGAGCCCGGCGGGGAGCTGTTTTTT CASSGQREPGGELFF
TRBD1 TRBJ2-2 TRBV5-1 NA TGCGCCAGCAGCTGGTCGGGACAGGCCAACACCGGGGAGCTGTTTTTT CASSWSGQANTGELFF
TRBD1 TRBJ2-1 TRBV28 NA TGTGCCAGCAGTTCGGGACAGATAACTTACAATGAGCAGTTCTTC CASSSGQITYNEQFF
NA TRBJ1-2 TRBV7-9 once TGTTCCAGCAGCTTATCGGCCAGGTCCCATGGCGGCTACACCTTC CSSSLSARSHGGYTF